This TCR beta chain was captured in a study of blood T cell repertoires in COVID-19 (dated by TCRdb to about 2020). Regarding the study in general: Collaborator samples came from the United States, Italy and Spain and covered acute and convalescent phases of COVID-19. Sample metadata almost always included a de-identified subject ID, COVID-19 status, age in years and sex. Where available, HLA class I and class II types were taken from metadata supplied by the sample provider and were not determined by assay-based typing. The repertoires were released in a freely available public database meant as a resource for research on the immune response to SARS-CoV-2. Samples were obtained from the ongoing ImmuneRACE study (first 160 participants) and from some 1,300 subjects provided by 6 global collaborators. Subjects who had been exposed to COVID-19, were actively infected with it, or had recovered from it provided the deeply sampled blood TCRbeta repertoires that made up the dataset. The material from the prospective study consisted of cDNA or gDNA derived from T cells, B-cell-depleted T cells, or PBMCs.

The immunoSEQ Assay, a bias-controlled multiplex PCR, was used to amplify TCRbeta CDR3 regions from genomic DNA. The original methods were these. The number of nucleated cells in each sample was estimated from the amplification of reference gene primers within the assay. Sequence reads were collapsed and filtered to measure the absolute abundance of every unique TCRbeta CDR3 rearrangement. Productive Simpson clonality was computed per sample as the square root of Simpson's diversity index over productive rearrangements. TCRdb mirrors the immuneACCESS table, restricted to in-frame sequences. Some clones are absent from its copies; in checked studies, under half trace to an unresolved V gene, and the reason for the others is unknown. The DNA gave D and trimming, while V, J and clone size come from that table. The sample yields under 150,000 clones; over 60% were counted once. Approximately 9.4% of the sample comes from the top ten.

Each collaborating institution followed its own protocols to collect whole blood in K2EDTA tubes. For TCRbeta analysis, collaborators shipped samples in one of three forms: frozen whole blood, isolated PBMCs, or DNA extracted from either of those sample types. Study-wide conclusions, independent of this receptor: The amount of clinical and demographic metadata varied by source and participant and was provided uncurated.

In the case of this clone: Its antigen has not been determined. No qualities accompany the bases; no much larger clone lies one base away.

The sequence was collected from a woman aged 50 to 65 with active or convalescent COVID-19. The specimen was peripheral blood.

DNA sequence: TGTGCCAGCAGCCAGACCAGGGAACATGGCTACACCTTC. Its product reads: CASSQTREHGYTF. The rearrangement joined TRBV3-1 (or the pseudogene TRBV3-2) to TRBJ1-2; TRBD1 is a weak D gene call, 5 bases matching. Reading from cysteine to phenylalanine, the CDR3 counts 13 amino acids. Only the CDR3 portion is preserved as DNA: 39 bases, with reading frame beginning at the first base. The CDR1 and CDR2 encoded by the germline V gene (reference sequence) are LGHDT and YNNKEL. The trim is 3 bases for V and 6 bases for J, with a gap of 11 bases between the germline ends.